A selection of T cell receptor beta chains follows, all from one sample in a study of blood T cell repertoires in COVID-19. TCRdb's table, derived via immunoSEQ multiplex PCR, lists solely in-frame clones and lacks some. This repertoire shows some 70,000 clones, roughly 89% found once; its top ten account for about 7.4%. The sample taken for sequencing was peripheral blood. Receptors were obtained from a man aged 45-65 years with active COVID-19. The CDR3 runs from the conserved cysteine through the conserved F or W. The D gene is left open where the match is weak. A row's size may be missing; if present it is once, few, many or a size class.

cdr3_length j_call clone_size v_call d_call cdr3_aa cdr3_nt
13 TRBJ2-1 . TRBV12-3/TRBV12-4 . CASSLEGPAGQFF TGTGCCAGCAGTTTAGAGGGCCCGGCGGGGCAGTTCTTC
13 TRBJ1-2 . TRBV7-3 TRBD1 CASSPGTAYGYTF TGTGCCAGCAGCCCCGGGACAGCATATGGCTACACCTTC
12 TRBJ1-2 few TRBV3-1/TRBV3-2 TRBD1 CASSHAGGGYTF TGTGCCAGCAGCCACGCAGGGGGTGGCTACACCTTC
16 TRBJ2-3 . TRBV11-1 TRBD2 CASSLVAGVVTDTQYF TGTGCCAGCAGCTTAGTGGCGGGGGTGGTCACAGATACGCAGTATTTT
14 TRBJ1-1 . TRBV28 . CASSYTWDLTEAFF TGTGCCAGCAGCTACACGTGGGACTTAACAGAAGCTTTCTTT
12 TRBJ2-3 . TRBV29-1 . CSATSYPDTQYF TGCAGCGCCACTAGTTACCCAGATACGCAGTATTTT
15 TRBJ2-3 . TRBV5-1 TRBD1 CASSPGQMNTDTQYF TGCGCCAGCAGCCCGGGACAGATGAACACAGATACGCAGTATTTT
17 TRBJ2-3 . TRBV7-2 TRBD1 CASSLAPTGGATDTQYF TGTGCCAGCAGCTTAGCTCCTACAGGGGGCGCGACAGATACGCAGTATTTT
15 TRBJ2-2 . TRBV25-1 . CASSGWDSGTGELFF TGTGCCAGCAGTGGTTGGGACAGCGGGACCGGGGAGCTGTTTTTT
16 TRBJ2-2 . TRBV7-8 . CASSLASSGNTGELFF TGTGCCAGCAGCTTAGCGTCGTCAGGGAACACCGGGGAGCTGTTTTTT
13 TRBJ1-1 . TRBV2 TRBD1 CASSGDRGTEAFF TGTGCCAGCAGTGGGGACAGGGGCACTGAAGCTTTCTTT
13 TRBJ1-5 . TRBV19 . CASRGVGNQSQHF TGTGCCAGTAGGGGAGTTGGCAATCAGTCCCAGCATTTT
15 TRBJ2-3 . TRBV7-6 TRBD2 CASSLTRGSTDTQYF TGTGCCAGCAGCTTAACGCGGGGGAGCACAGATACGCAGTATTTT
15 TRBJ2-1 once TRBV10-1 TRBD2 CASRSSGDSYNEQFF TGCGCCAGCAGGTCTAGCGGGGACTCCTACAATGAGCAGTTCTTC
15 TRBJ2-3 . TRBV6-6 . CASGPGGYSTDTQYF TGTGCCAGCGGGCCGGGGGGCTACTCCACAGATACGCAGTATTTT
13 TRBJ1-1 . TRBV5-1 TRBD1 CASSLWQGEVAFF TGCGCCAGCAGCTTGTGGCAGGGGGAGGTAGCTTTCTTT
16 TRBJ2-5 . TRBV5-1 . CASSGAAAGTQETQYF TGCGCCAGCAGCGGCGCCGCAGCGGGGACACAAGAGACCCAGTACTTC
15 TRBJ1-4 . TRBV5-6 TRBD1 CASSRTGTGAEKLFF TGTGCCAGCAGCAGAACCGGGACAGGGGCCGAAAAACTGTTTTTT
17 TRBJ1-2 . TRBV9 . CASSQERPGSSNYGYTF TGTGCCAGCAGCCAAGAGCGCCCGGGGTCCTCAAACTATGGCTACACCTTC
14 TRBJ2-3 . TRBV6-6 TRBD2 CASSPGGSTDTQYF TGTGCCAGCAGCCCGGGGGGAAGCACAGATACGCAGTATTTT
17 TRBJ2-6 . TRBV27 TRBD1 CASSIRTGGAGANVLTF TGTGCCAGCAGTATTAGGACAGGGGGCGCTGGGGCCAACGTCCTGACTTTC
16 TRBJ2-7 . TRBV21-1 . CASSLPSTVSSYEQYF TGTGCCAGCAGCCTCCCTTCGACAGTAAGTTCCTACGAGCAGTACTTC
13 TRBJ1-2 . TRBV6-2/TRBV6-3 . CASSYETGHGYTF TGTGCCAGCAGTTACGAAACAGGGCATGGCTACACCTTC
14 TRBJ1-1 . TRBV27 . CASSLRWINTEAFF TGTGCCAGCAGTTTGAGGTGGATAAACACTGAAGCTTTCTTT
14 TRBJ1-1 once TRBV5-4 . CASSLLGADTEAFF TGTGCCAGCAGCTTGCTAGGGGCGGACACTGAAGCTTTCTTT
11 TRBJ1-1 . TRBV12-3/TRBV12-4 . CASSPRRGAFF TGTGCCAGCAGCCCGCGAAGAGGAGCTTTCTTT
15 TRBJ2-1 . TRBV19 . CASKRQDRTNNEQFF TGTGCCAGTAAACGACAGGACCGGACAAACAATGAGCAGTTCTTC
21 TRBJ1-6 . TRBV23-1 TRBD1 CASSQSPLTGNKFPCNSPLHF TGCGCCAGCAGTCAATCTCCCTTGACAGGGAACAAATTCCCATGTAATTCACCCCTCCACTTT
14 TRBJ2-7 . TRBV18 TRBD1 CASERRQGSYEQYF TGTGCCTCCGAGCGGCGACAGGGATCCTACGAGCAGTACTTC
14 TRBJ2-2 . TRBV27 TRBD1 CASSRTGRTGELFF TGTGCCAGCAGTCGGACAGGGAGGACCGGGGAGCTGTTTTTT
13 TRBJ1-5 . TRBV12-3/TRBV12-4 . CASSLGENQPQHF TGTGCCAGCAGTTTAGGCGAGAATCAGCCCCAGCATTTT
15 TRBJ2-3 . TRBV3-1/TRBV3-2 TRBD2 CASSTSGGGTDTQYF TGTGCCAGCAGCACTAGCGGGGGGGGCACAGATACGCAGTATTTT
12 TRBJ2-7 few TRBV12-5 . CASVPAGNEQYF TGTGCTAGTGTTCCCGCAGGGAACGAGCAGTACTTC
14 TRBJ2-7 . TRBV11-2 TRBD1 CASSFAGTGTTKYF TGTGCCAGCAGCTTTGCCGGGACAGGGACTACGAAGTACTTC
12 TRBJ2-1 . TRBV19 . CATSVVYNEQFF TGTGCCACTAGCGTTGTCTACAATGAGCAGTTCTTC
16 TRBJ2-2 . TRBV5-6 TRBD2 CASTPTSGGPTGELFF TGTGCCAGCACTCCGACTAGCGGGGGCCCCACCGGGGAGCTGTTTTTT